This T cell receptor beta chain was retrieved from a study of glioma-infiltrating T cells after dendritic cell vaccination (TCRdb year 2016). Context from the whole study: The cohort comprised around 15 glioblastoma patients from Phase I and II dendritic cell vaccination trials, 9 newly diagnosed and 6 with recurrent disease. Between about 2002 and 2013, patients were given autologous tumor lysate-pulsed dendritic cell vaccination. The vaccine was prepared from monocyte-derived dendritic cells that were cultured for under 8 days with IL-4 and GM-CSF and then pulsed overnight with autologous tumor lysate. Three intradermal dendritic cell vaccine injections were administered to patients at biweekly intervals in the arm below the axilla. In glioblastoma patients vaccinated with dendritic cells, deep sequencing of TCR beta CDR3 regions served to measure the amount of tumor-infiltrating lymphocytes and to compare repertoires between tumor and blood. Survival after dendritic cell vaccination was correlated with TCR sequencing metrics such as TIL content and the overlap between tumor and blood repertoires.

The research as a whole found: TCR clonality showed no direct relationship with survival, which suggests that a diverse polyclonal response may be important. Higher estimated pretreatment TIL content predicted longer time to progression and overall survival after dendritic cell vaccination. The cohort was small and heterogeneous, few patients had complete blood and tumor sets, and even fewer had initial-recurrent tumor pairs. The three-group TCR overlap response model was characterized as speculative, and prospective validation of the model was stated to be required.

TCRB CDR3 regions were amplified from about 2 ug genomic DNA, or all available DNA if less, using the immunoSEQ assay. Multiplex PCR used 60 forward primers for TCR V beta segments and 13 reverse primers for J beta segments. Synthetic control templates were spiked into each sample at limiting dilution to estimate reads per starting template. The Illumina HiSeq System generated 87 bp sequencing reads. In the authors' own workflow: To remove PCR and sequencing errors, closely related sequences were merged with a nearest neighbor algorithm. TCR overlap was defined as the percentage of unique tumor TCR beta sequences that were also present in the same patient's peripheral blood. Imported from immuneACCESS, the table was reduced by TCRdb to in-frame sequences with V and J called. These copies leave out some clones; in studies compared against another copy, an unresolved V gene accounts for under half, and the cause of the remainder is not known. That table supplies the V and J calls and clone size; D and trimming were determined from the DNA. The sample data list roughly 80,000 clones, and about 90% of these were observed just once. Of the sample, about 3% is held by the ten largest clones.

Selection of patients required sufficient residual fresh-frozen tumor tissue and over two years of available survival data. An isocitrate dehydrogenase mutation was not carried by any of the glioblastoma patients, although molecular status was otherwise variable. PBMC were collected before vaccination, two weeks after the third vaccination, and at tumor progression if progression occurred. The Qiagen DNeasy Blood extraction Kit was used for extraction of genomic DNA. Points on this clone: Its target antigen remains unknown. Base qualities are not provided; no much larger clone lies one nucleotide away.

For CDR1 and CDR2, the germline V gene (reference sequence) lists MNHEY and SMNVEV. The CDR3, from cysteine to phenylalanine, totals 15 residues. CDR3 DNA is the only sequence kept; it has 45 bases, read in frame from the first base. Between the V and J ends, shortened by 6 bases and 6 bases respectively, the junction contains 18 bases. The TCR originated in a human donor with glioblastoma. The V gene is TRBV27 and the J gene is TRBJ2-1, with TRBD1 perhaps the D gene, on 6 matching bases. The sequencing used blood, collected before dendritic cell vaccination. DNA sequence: TGTGCCAGCAGACTACAGGGATACCGGGGCAATGAGCAGTTCTTC. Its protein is CASRLQGYRGNEQFF.